In its sample, the clone carrying this TCR beta chain was seen a few times. Documented treatment: oral pan-JAK inhibitor, 5-10 mg twice daily. These data belong to a study of CD8+ T cells in alopecia areata. Investigators isolated RNA and reverse transcribed it into cDNA to act as the sequencing template. Data came from immunoSEQ multiplex PCR; TCRdb stores just in-frame clones and leaves some out. The table shows about 150,000 clones, with 55% to 75% occurring only once. V lost 8 bases to trimming and J lost 7 bases, with 20 bases between them. The CDR3 contains 14 residues. The germline V gene has CDR1 MNHEY and CDR2 SVGAGI.

Sample: CD4+ T cells sorted from blood, taken at week 4, from a patient treated with tofacitinib. The rearrangement uses TRBV6-5 and TRBJ1-2; maybe TRBD1 (5 bases). The origin of this receptor is a human donor with alopecia areata. CDR3 in amino acids: CASAEAQGYLGYTF. The CDR3 DNA is TGTGCCAGCGCCGAGGCTCAGGGATATCTTGGCTACACCTTC.